The 25 T cell receptor beta chains reported below all come from one sample, sequenced in a study of T-cell memory formation after mild COVID-19. MiXCR was run by TCRdb on the 5' RACE reads, yielding one entry per CDR3 protein. The sample has fewer than 700,000 distinct CDR3 sequences; about 20% are singletons. Sequences were obtained from PBMCs or a T cell subset sorted from them (not recorded which). These receptors came from an adult woman who had mild COVID-19 (a few samples of this study predate the infection). Cell type and time point are not known.

The V gene is TRBV9, the J gene TRBJ2-2; no reliable D call. CDR1 is SGDLS, CDR2 YYNGEE, per germline. CDR3 length: 16 amino acids. The ends were cut back, 2 bases at V and 7 bases at J, with 18 bases in the middle. The CDR3 sequence: CASSVSQELIGGELFF. CDR3 DNA sequence: TGTGCCAGCAGCGTGTCGCAGGAACTTATCGGCGGGGAGCTGTTTTTT.

This clonotype has more than one count but fewer than ten. The genes are TRBV4-2 and TRBJ2-1; a possible D gene is TRBD2 (6 bases). The CDR3 loop spans 17 amino acids. CDR1 is LGHNA and CDR2 is YNFKEQ in the germline V gene. V shed 4 bases and J shed 4 bases, with 20 bases lying between them. As DNA, the CDR3 is TGTGCCAGCAGCCCTGATTTGCAGGAGGGCCGGTACAATGAGCAGTTCTTC. Amino acids: CASSPDLQEGRYNEQFF.

This clonotype was counted many times. The chain recombines TRBV18 with TRBJ2-5; D is undetermined. Germline V gene sequence: CDR1 KGHSH, CDR2 LQKENI. The CDR3 totals 13 residues. Trimming took off 6 bases at V and 1 base at J, with 9 bases between the two ends. CDR3 residues: CASSPGFQETQYF. CDR3 in DNA: TGTGCCAGCTCCCCTGGATTCCAAGAGACCCAGTACTTC.

This clonotype was counted only a few times. This chain uses TRBV5-1 with TRBJ2-5, with a weak D call TRBD1 (5 bases). The germline V gene has CDR1 SGHRS and CDR2 YFSETQ. The CDR3 loop spans 14 amino acids. Trimming left V 0 bases short and J 3 bases short, with 9 bases between. The CDR3 protein is CASSLESGKETQYF. The CDR3 DNA reads as TGCGCCAGCAGCTTGGAGTCAGGGAAAGAGACCCAGTACTTC.

The chain combines TRBV27 with TRBJ2-5, with D perhaps matching TRBD2 (6 bases). CDR1 is MNHEY and CDR2 is SMNVEV in the germline V gene (reference sequence). The CDR3 runs 16 residues. Trimming cost V 2 bases and J 5 bases, with 18 bases left between them. CDR3 DNA: TGTGCCAGCAGTTTAGGTGTGGGCTTGGGGGGTGAGACCCAGTACTTC. Translation gives CASSLGVGLGGETQYF.

The J gene is TRBJ2-5, the V gene TRBV24-1; TRBD2 aligns across 9 bases. Per the germline V gene, CDR1 is KGHDR and CDR2 is SFDVKD. The ends lost 6 bases at V and 4 bases at J; junction bases unmatched: 8. The CDR3 sequence is 15 residues long. The CDR3 here is CATSRSGGGVETQYF. The CDR3 nucleotides read TGTGCCACCAGTCGTAGCGGCGGGGGGGTAGAGACCCAGTACTTC.

J is TRBJ1-1 and V is TRBV5-1; a weak D match, TRBD1 (5 bases). Germline lookup yields CDR1 SGHRS and CDR2 YFSETQ. V lost 0 bases, J lost 6 bases, and 12 bases lay in between. The CDR3 covers 14 residues. The CDR3 sequence: CASSLGPGQAEAFF. CDR3 nucleotides: TGCGCCAGCAGCTTGGGACCAGGGCAGGCTGAAGCTTTCTTT.

The gene calls are TRBV12-3 or TRBV12-4 and TRBJ2-1; the match to TRBD1 covers 7 bases. This CDR3 has 15 residues. V lost 4 bases, J lost 0 bases, and 3 bases stayed unmatched. DNA of the CDR3: TGTGCCAGCAGTTCTACAGGGGTCTCCTACAATGAGCAGTTCTTC. Its protein product is CASSSTGVSYNEQFF.

This clonotype has at least ten counts. The V gene is TRBV3-1, the J gene TRBJ2-2; 11 nucleotides align to TRBD2. V lost 0 bases and J lost 6; bases outside the gene matches: 9. Germline V gene sequence: CDR1 LGHDT, CDR2 YNNKEL (reference sequence). The CDR3 totals 18 residues. As DNA, the CDR3 is TGTGCCAGCAGCCAAGAAATTAGCGGGGGGGCGTCCCCCGGGGAGCTGTTTTTT. It encodes CASSQEISGGASPGELFF. The full variable domain, rest sourced from reference TRBV3-1 and TRBJ2-2, is DTAVSQTPKYLVTQMGNDKSIKCEQNLGHDTMYWYKQDSKKFLKIMFSYNNKELIINETVPNRFSPKSPDKAHLNLHINSLELGDSAVYFCASSQEISGGASPGELFFGEGSRLTVL.

This chain links TRBV12-3 or TRBV12-4 with TRBJ2-7; 7 bases are shared with TRBD2. The junction had 13 bases not matched to a gene; V was cut back by 6 bases and J by 2 bases. The CDR3 runs 16 residues. The CDR3 protein is CASSRTRKEGTYEQYF. The CDR3 DNA follows: TGTGCCAGCAGCCGGACTAGAAAGGAAGGAACCTACGAGCAGTACTTC.

The V call is TRBV20-1, the J call TRBJ2-5; possible D gene TRBD1, 6 bases. From germline, CDR1 is DFQATT and CDR2 SNEGSKA (reference sequence). The CDR3 contains 14 residues. The DNA for the CDR3 is TGCAAACCGGGACAACCATCCGAACAAGAGACCCAGTACTTC. This codes for CKPGQPSEQETQYF.

J is TRBJ2-7 and V is TRBV10-3, with D perhaps matching TRBD2 (5 bases). The V and J ends lost 8 bases and 7 bases respectively, with 15 bases between them. The CDR3 sequence is 12 residues long. Germline-derived CDR1 and CDR2 are ENHRY and SYGVKD. CDR3 in amino acids: CAISGTGNEQYF. The CDR3 coding sequence is TGTGCCATCTCGGGAACGGGGAATGAGCAGTACTTC.

The table lists this clonotype with a few counts. This chain joins TRBV3-1 and TRBJ2-1; the match to TRBD2 covers 8 bases. V was pared by 5 bases and J by 6 bases, with 12 bases of the junction left unmatched. The CDR3 is 16 residues long. Germline V gene sequence: CDR1 LGHDT, CDR2 YNNKEL (reference sequence). The CDR3 protein is CASSEVGRGGLNEQFF. CDR3 bases: TGTGCCAGCAGCGAAGTAGGACGGGGGGGGCTCAATGAGCAGTTCTTC.

This rearrangement joins TRBV3-1 to TRBJ2-7, with D perhaps TRBD1 or TRBD2 (6 bases each). The CDR3 is 16 residues long. V was cut by 1 base and J by 5 bases, with 18 bases left in between. CDR1 is LGHDT and CDR2 is YNNKEL in the germline V gene (reference sequence). The CDR3 bases are TGTGCCAGCAGCCAAGGGCGGGGTGGACAGTGGGACGAGCAGTACTTC. Protein: CASSQGRGGQWDEQYF.

This clonotype has a single count. V and J are TRBV5-1 and TRBJ2-7; no firm D call. CDR3 length equals 13 residues. The germline CDR1 and CDR2 sequences are SGHRS and YFSETQ. The V end was cut by 0 bases, the J end by 5 bases, with 9 bases between. CDR3 sequence reads: CASSLGVLDEQYF. In DNA, the CDR3 is TGCGCCAGCAGCTTGGGGGTGTTGGACGAGCAGTACTTC.

This chain connects TRBV7-2 to TRBJ2-7; D is uncertain. The DNA end lines up better with TRBJ1-2; the J call may be wrong. Germline V gives CDR1 SGHTA, CDR2 FQGNSA. The CDR3 covers 14 residues. The CDR3 here is CASTQSGGNYGYTF. CDR3 DNA sequence: TGTGCCAGCACCCAGTCGGGCGGAAACTATGGCTACACCTTC.

The chain links TRBV20-1 to TRBJ2-5, with 11 bases lining up with TRBD2. With 6 bases clipped from V and 5 bases from J, the junction kept 8 bases outside the gene matches. CDR3 length equals 14 residues. The germline V gene has CDR1 DFQATT and CDR2 SNEGSKA (reference sequence). Here the CDR3 reads CSAETSGSRETQYF. In DNA, the CDR3 is TGCAGTGCGGAAACTAGCGGGAGTCGGGAGACCCAGTACTTC.

The chain has TRBV10-3 and TRBJ1-5; D unresolved. CDR1 ENHRY and CDR2 SYGVKD come from the germline V gene. This CDR3 spans 13 amino acids. Trimming took 4 bases from V and 4 from J, leaving 8 bases between them. DNA of the CDR3: TGTGCCATCAGTGTCCAGGAGAATCAGCCCCAGCATTTT. Its translation is CAISVQENQPQHF.

This clonotype was counted only a few times. The chain uses TRBV29-1 and TRBJ2-1; 7 nucleotides match TRBD1. This CDR3 comprises 14 residues. CDR1 and CDR2 (germline): SQVTM, ANQGSEA. V lost 6 bases to trimming and J lost 0 bases; unmatched junction nucleotides: 5. Written as DNA, the CDR3 is TGCAGCGTAAACACAGGGGCCTCCTACAATGAGCAGTTCTTC. Protein product: CSVNTGASYNEQFF.

This clonotype was picked up a small number of times. The chain employs TRBV9 and TRBJ2-1; 15 bases match TRBD2. This CDR3 has 16 amino acids. CDR1 is SGDLS and CDR2 is YYNGEE in the germline V gene. Germline trimming cut 3 bases from V and 10 bases from J; bases unmatched to any gene: 8. The CDR3 DNA reads as TGTGCCAGCAGCGCTGACGGGACTAGCGGGAGGAAGGAGCAGTTCTTC. Encoded protein: CASSADGTSGRKEQFF.

The DNA for the CDR3 is TGTGCCATCAGTGAGTTTGGGAGGGATCGGTTGGACGAGCAGTACTTC. Translated, it gives CAISEFGRDRLDEQYF. The chain links TRBV10-3 to TRBJ2-7; 7 nucleotides align to TRBD2. Unmatched junction bases numbered 11, after V lost 1 base and J lost 5 bases. The CDR3 totals 16 residues. CDR1 and CDR2 from the germline V gene are ENHRY and SYGVKD.

V usage is TRBV18 and J usage is TRBJ2-7; 8 bases map to TRBD1. The CDR3 sequence is 14 residues long. The J segment lost 7 bases and the V segment lost 3 bases, leaving 8 bases of the junction unmatched. CDR1 is KGHSH and CDR2 is LQKENI in the germline V gene. The DNA of the CDR3 is TGTGCCAGCTCACCGACTCCCCAGGGGGCGGAGCAGTACTTC. Translation gives CASSPTPQGAEQYF.

This clonotype has just a few counts. The rearrangement links TRBV20-1 to TRBJ2-5, with TRBD2 matching 7 bases. CDR3 length equals 13 residues. Per the germline V gene, CDR1 is DFQATT and CDR2 is SNEGSKA (reference sequence). Trimming at V came to 2 bases and at J to 4 bases, leaving 4 bases not matched to a gene. For the CDR3, the DNA is TGCAGTGCTAGACTCCCGGGGGGAGAGACCCAGTACTTC. Amino acids: CSARLPGGETQYF.

The chain is built from TRBV11-2 and TRBJ2-3; perhaps TRBD2 as D (6 bases). Trimming pared 5 bases from V and 3 bases from J, leaving 15 bases between. Per the germline V gene, CDR1 is SGHAT and CDR2 is FQNNGV. The CDR3 totals 15 residues. CDR3 nucleotides: TGTGCCAGCAGCCACGCGGGGCGGCCAACAGATACGCAGTATTTT. It encodes CASSHAGRPTDTQYF.

V usage is TRBV7-2 and J usage is TRBJ1-2; D unresolved. In germline, CDR1 is SGHTA, CDR2 FQGNSA. The germline V and J ends were trimmed by 1 base and 4 bases, with 10 bases remaining between them. The CDR3 runs 14 residues. As DNA, the CDR3 is TGTGCCAGCAGCTTAGAGATAGGTCGCTATGGCTACACCTTC. Protein sequence: CASSLEIGRYGYTF.